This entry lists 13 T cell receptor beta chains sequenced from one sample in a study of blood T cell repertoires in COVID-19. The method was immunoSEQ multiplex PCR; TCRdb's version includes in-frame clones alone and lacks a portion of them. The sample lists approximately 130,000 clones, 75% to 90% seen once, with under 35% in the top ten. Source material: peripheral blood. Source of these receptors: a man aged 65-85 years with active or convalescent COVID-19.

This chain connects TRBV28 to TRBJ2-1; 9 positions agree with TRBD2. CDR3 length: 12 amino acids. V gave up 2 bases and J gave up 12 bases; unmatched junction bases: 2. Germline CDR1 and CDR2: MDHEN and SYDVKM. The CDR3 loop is CASSLAGGPQFF. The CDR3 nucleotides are TGTGCCAGCAGTTTAGCGGGAGGGCCGCAGTTCTTC.

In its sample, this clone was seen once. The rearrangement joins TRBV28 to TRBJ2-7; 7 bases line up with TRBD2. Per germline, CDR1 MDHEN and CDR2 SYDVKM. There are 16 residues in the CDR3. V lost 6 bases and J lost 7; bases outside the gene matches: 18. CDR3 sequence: CASSRRLAPGGGEQYF. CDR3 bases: TGTGCCAGCAGCCGGAGACTAGCCCCCGGAGGAGGAGAGCAGTACTTC.

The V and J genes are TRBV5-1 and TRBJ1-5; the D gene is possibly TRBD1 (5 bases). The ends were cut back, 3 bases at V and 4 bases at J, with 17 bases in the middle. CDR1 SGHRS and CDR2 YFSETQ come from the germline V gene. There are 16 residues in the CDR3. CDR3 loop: CASSSGTEGENQPQHF. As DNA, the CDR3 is TGCGCCAGCAGCTCCGGGACTGAAGGAGAAAATCAGCCCCAGCATTTT.

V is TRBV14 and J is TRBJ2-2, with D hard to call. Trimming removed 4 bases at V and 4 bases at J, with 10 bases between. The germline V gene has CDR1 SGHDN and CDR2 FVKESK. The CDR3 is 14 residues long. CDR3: CASSLSVFTGELFF. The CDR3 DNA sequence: TGTGCCAGCAGCCTCTCAGTGTTCACCGGGGAGCTGTTTTTT.

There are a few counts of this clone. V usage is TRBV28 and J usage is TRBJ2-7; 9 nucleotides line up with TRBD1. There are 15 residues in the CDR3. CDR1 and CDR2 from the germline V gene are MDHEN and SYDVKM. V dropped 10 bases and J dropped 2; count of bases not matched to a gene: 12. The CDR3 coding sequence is TGTGCCACCTTTAGGGACAGGGTGACCGCCTACGAGCAGTACTTC. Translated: CATFRDRVTAYEQYF.

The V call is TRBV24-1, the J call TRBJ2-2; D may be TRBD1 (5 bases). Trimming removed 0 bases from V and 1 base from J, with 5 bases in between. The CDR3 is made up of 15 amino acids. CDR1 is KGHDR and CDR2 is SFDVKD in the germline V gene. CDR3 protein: CATSDLTGNTGELFF. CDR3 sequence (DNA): TGTGCCACCAGTGATTTGACAGGGAACACCGGGGAGCTGTTTTTT.

CDR3 sequence (DNA): TGTGCCAGCAGCCAAGATCATGCGGGGCTCACCTTC. Protein sequence: CASSQDHAGLTF. This rearrangement joins TRBV4-2 to TRBJ1-2, with D perhaps matching TRBD1 (5 bases). The germline gives CDR1 LGHNA, CDR2 YNFKEQ. With 0 bases removed from V and 13 bases from J, the gap between germline ends came to 12 bases. CDR3 length equals 12 residues.

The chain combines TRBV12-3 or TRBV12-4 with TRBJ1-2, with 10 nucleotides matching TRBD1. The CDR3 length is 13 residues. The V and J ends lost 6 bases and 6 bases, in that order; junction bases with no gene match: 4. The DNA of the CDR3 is TGTGCCAGCAGACAGACAGGGGGCCATGGCTACACCTTC. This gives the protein CASRQTGGHGYTF.

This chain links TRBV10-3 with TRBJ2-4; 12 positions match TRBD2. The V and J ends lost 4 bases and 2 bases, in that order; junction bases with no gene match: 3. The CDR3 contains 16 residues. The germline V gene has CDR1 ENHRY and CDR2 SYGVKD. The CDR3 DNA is TGTGCCATCAGTGGGACTAGCGGGATTTCCAAAAACATTCAGTACTTC. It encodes CAISGTSGISKNIQYF.

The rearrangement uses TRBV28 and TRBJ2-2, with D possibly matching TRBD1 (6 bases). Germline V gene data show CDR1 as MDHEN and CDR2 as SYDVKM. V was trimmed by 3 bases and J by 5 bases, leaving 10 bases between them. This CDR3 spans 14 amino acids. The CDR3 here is CASSFRGRTGELFF. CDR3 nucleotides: TGTGCCAGCAGTTTCAGGGGTAGGACCGGGGAGCTGTTTTTT.

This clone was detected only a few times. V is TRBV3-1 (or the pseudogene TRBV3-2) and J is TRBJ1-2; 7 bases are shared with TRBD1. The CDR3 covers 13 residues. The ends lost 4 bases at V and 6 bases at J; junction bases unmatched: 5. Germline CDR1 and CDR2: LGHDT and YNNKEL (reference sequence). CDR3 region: CASSPRQGHGYTF. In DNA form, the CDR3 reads TGTGCCAGCAGCCCGCGACAGGGCCATGGCTACACCTTC.

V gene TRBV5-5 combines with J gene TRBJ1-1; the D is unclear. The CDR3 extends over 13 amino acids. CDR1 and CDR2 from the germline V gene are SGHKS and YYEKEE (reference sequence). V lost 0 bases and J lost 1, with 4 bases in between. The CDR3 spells CASSLGGNTEAFF. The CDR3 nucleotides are TGTGCCAGCAGCTTGGGAGGGAACACTGAAGCTTTCTTT.

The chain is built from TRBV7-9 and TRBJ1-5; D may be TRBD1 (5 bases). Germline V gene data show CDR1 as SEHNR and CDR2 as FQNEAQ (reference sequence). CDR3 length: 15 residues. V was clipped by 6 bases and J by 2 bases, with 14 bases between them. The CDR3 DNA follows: TGTGCCAGCAGAAAAGGGGCGTTTGGCAATCAGCCCCAGCATTTT. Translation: CASRKGAFGNQPQHF.